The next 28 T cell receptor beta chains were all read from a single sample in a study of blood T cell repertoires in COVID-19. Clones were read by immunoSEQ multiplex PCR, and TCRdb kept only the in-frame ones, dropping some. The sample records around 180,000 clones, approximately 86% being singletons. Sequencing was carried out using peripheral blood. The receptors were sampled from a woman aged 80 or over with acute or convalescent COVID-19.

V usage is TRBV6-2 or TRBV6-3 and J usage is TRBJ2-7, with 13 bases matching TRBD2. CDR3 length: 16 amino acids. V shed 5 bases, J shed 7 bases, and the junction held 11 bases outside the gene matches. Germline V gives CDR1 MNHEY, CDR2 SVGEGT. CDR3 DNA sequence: TGTGCCAGCAGTGCCGCGGGACTAGCGGGACCTCTTGAGCAGTACTTC. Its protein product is CASSAAGLAGPLEQYF.

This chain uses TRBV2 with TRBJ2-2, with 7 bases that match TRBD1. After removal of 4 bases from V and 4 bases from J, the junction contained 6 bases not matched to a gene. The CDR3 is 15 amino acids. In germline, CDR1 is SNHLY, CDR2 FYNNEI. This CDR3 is CASSVGAGGTGELFF. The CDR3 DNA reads TGTGCCAGCAGTGTAGGGGCAGGGGGCACCGGGGAGCTGTTTTTT.

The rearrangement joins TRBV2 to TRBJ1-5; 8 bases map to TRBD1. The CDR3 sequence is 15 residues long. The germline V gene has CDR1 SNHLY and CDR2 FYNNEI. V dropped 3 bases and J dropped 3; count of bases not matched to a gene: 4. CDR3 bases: TGTGCCAGCAGTGAGCAGGGGGCAACCAATCAGCCCCAGCATTTT. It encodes CASSEQGATNQPQHF.

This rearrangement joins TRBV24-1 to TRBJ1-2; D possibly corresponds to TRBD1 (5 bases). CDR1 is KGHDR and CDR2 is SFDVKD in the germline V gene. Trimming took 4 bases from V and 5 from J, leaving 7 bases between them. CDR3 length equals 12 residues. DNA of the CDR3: TGTGCCACCAGTGACGACAGATATGGCTACACCTTC. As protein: CATSDDRYGYTF.

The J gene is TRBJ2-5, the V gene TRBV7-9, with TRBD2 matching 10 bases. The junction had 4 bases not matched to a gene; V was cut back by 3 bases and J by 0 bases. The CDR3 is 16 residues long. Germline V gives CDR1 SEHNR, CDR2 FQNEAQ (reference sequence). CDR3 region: CASSLGTSGDQETQYF. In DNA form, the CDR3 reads TGTGCCAGCAGCTTGGGAACTAGCGGGGACCAAGAGACCCAGTACTTC.

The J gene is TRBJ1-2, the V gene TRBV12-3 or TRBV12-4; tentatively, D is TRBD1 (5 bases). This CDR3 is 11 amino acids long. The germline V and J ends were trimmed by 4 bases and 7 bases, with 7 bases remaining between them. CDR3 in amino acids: CASSSRAGYTF. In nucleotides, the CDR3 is TGTGCCAGCAGTTCCAGGGCTGGCTACACCTTC.

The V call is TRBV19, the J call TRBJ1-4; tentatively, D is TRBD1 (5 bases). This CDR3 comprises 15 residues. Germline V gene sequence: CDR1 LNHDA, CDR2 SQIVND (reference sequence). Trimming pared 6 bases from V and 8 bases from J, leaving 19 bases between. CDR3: CASSPGGTGVEKLFF. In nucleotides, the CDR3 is TGTGCCAGTAGCCCCGGGGGGACCGGGGTCGAAAAACTGTTTTTT.

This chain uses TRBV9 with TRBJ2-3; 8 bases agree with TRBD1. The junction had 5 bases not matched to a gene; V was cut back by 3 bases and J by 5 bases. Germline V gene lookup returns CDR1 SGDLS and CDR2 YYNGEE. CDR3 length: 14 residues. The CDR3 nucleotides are TGTGCCAGCAGCGGACAGGGGACCCTAGATACGCAGTATTTT. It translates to CASSGQGTLDTQYF.

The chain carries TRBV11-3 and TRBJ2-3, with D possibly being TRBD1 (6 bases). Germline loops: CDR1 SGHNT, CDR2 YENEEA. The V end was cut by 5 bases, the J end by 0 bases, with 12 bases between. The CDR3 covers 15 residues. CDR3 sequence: CASSPDSSSTDTQYF. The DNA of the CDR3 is TGTGCCAGCAGCCCGGACAGTTCTAGCACAGATACGCAGTATTTT.

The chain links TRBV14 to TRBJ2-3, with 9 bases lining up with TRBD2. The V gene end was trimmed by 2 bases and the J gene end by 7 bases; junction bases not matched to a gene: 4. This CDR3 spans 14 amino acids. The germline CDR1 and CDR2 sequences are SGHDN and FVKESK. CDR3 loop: CASSQSGRSNTQYF. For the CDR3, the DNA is TGTGCCAGCAGCCAAAGCGGGAGGTCGAATACGCAGTATTTT.

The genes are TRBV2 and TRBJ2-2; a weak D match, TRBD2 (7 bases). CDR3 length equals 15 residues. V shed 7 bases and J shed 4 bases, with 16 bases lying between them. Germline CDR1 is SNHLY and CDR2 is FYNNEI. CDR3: CASTLVGGATGELFF. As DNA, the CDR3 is TGTGCCAGCACACTGGTGGGGGGGGCCACCGGGGAGCTGTTTTTT.

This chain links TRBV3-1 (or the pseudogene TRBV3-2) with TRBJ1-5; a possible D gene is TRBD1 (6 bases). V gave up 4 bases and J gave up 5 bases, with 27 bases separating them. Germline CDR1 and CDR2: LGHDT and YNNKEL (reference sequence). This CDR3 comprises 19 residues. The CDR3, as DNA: TGTGCCAGCAGCCCGGGGGGCTTGCCCTTCGAAAATATAGATCAGCCCCAGCATTTT. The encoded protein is CASSPGGLPFENIDQPQHF.

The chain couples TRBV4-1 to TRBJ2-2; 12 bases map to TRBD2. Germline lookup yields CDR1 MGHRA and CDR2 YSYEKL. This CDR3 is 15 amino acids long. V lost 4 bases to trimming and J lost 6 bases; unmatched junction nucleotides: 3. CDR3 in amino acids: CASSPRLAGAGELFF. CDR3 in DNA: TGCGCCAGCAGCCCTCGACTAGCGGGAGCCGGGGAGCTGTTTTTT.

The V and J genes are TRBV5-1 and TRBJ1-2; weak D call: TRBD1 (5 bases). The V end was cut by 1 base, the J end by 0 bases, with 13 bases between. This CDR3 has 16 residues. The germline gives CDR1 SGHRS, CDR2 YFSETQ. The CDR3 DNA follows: TGCGCCAGCAGCTTGCAGGGCCAGGCTGCTAACTATGGCTACACCTTC. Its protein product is CASSLQGQAANYGYTF.

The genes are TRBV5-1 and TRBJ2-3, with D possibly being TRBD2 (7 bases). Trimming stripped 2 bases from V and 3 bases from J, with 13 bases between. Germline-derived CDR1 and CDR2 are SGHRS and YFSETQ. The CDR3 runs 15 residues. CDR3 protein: CASSLGGRGTDTQYF. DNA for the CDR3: TGCGCCAGCAGCTTAGGTGGGAGGGGGACAGATACGCAGTATTTT.

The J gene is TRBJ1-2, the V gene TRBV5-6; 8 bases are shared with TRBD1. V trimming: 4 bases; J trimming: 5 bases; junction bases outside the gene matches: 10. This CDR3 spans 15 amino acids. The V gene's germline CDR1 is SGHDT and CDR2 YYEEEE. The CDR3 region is CASSPNRGSPYGYTF. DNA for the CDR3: TGTGCCAGCAGCCCGAACAGGGGGAGCCCTTATGGCTACACCTTC.

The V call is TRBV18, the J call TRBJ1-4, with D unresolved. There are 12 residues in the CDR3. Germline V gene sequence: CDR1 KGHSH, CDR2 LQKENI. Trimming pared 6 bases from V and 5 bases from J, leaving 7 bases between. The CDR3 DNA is TGTGCCAGCTCCCAGCGGAATGAAAAACTGTTTTTT. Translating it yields CASSQRNEKLFF.

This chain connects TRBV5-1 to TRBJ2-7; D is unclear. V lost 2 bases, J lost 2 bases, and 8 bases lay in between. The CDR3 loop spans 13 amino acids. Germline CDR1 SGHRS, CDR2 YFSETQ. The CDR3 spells CASSFPEAYEQYF. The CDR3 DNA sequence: TGCGCCAGCAGCTTCCCAGAAGCCTACGAGCAGTACTTC.

CDR3 in amino acids: CASSLFVGQVLEQYF. CDR3 DNA sequence: TGTGCCAGCAGCTTATTCGTGGGACAGGTTCTCGAGCAGTACTTC. This chain links TRBV11-2 with TRBJ2-7, with 8 bases fitting TRBD1. The CDR3 is 15 residues long. Trimming at V came to 2 bases and at J to 6 bases, leaving 9 bases not matched to a gene. Germline assignment: CDR1 SGHAT and CDR2 FQNNGV.

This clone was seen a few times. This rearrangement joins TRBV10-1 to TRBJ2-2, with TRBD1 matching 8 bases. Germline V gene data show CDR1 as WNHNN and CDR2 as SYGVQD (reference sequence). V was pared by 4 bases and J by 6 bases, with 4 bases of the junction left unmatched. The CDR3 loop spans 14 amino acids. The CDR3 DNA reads TGCGCCAGCAGTGTTAACAGGGGGGCCGGGGAGCTGTTTTTT. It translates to CASSVNRGAGELFF.

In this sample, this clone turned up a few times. In DNA, the CDR3 is TGTGCCAGCAGCTTGAGCTTCTCCGGGGGCTACACCTTC. This translates into CASSLSFSGGYTF. The gene calls are TRBV7-9 and TRBJ1-2, with D hard to call. The germline CDR1 and CDR2 sequences are SEHNR and FQNEAQ (reference sequence). Trimming took 3 bases from V and 8 from J, leaving 13 bases between them. This CDR3 comprises 13 residues.

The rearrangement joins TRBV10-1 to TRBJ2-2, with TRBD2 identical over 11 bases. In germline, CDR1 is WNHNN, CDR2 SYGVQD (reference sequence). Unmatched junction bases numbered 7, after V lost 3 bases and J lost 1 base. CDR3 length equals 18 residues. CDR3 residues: CASSEGLAGGRNTGELFF. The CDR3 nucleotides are TGCGCCAGCAGTGAAGGGCTAGCGGGGGGTAGGAACACCGGGGAGCTGTTTTTT.

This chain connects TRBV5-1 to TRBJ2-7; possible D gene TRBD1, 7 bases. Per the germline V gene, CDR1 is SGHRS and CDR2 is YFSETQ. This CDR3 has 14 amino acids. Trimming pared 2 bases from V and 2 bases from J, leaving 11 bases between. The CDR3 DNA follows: TGCGCCAGCAGCTTCGCGGGACAGCCCTACGAGCAGTACTTC. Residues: CASSFAGQPYEQYF.

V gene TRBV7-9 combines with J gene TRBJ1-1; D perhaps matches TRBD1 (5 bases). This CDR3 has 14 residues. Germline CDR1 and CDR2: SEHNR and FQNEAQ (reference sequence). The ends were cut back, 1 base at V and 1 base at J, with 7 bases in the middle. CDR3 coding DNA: TGTGCCAGCAGCTTAGGGGGCAGGAACACTGAAGCTTTCTTT. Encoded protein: CASSLGGRNTEAFF.

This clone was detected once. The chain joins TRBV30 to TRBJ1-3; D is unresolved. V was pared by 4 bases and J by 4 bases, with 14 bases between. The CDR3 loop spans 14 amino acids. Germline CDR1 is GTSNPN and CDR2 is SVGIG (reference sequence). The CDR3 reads CAWMPGYGGNTIYF. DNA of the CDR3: TGTGCCTGGATGCCGGGGTACGGAGGAAACACCATATATTTT.

The CDR3 coding sequence is TGTGCCAGCAGCTTGGGGACGGGGTCTTGGGACGAGCAGTACTTC. It is translated as CASSLGTGSWDEQYF. The rearrangement uses TRBV5-4 and TRBJ2-7, with TRBD2 as a possible D gene (5 bases). The V gene's germline CDR1 is SGHNT and CDR2 YYREEE (reference sequence). V was shortened by 0 bases and J by 5 bases, with 15 bases between the two germline ends. The CDR3 covers 15 residues.

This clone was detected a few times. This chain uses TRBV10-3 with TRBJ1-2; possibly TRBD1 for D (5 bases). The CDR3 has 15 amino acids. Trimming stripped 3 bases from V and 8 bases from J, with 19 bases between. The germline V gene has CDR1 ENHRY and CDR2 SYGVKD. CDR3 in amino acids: CAISEAGFAVVGYTF. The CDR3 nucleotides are TGTGCCATCAGTGAAGCAGGGTTTGCCGTGGTGGGCTACACCTTC.

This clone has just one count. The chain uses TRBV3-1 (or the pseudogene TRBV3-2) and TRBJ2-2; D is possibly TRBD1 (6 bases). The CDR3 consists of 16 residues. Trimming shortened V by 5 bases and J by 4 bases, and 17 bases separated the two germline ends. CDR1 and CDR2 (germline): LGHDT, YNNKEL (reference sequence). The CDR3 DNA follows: TGTGCCAGCAGCACGCCCCCCAGGGACACCACCGGGGAGCTGTTTTTT. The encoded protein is CASSTPPRDTTGELFF.